Listed below are T cell receptor beta chains from one sample, sequenced in a study of blood T cell repertoires in COVID-19. TCRdb's copy holds only in-frame clones and misses some; the assay was immunoSEQ multiplex PCR. The sample comprises around 110,000 clones, 70% to 90% of which are singletons, and approximately 1.3% rests with the top ten. Input material: peripheral blood. These receptors came from a man aged 35-49 years with acute or convalescent COVID-19. The CDR3 runs from the conserved cysteine through the conserved F or W. The D gene is left open where the match is weak. Clone size is stated in some rows and not others, as once, few, many or a class when expanded.

J gene | clone size | V gene | D gene | CDR3 protein | CDR3 DNA
TRBJ2-1 | - | TRBV29-1 | TRBD1 | CSAPARYRGNEQFF | TGCAGCGCTCCGGCACGTTACAGGGGCAATGAGCAGTTCTTC
TRBJ2-7 | - | TRBV7-2 | - | CASSPTGRGYEQYF | TGTGCCAGCAGCCCTACAGGGAGAGGCTACGAGCAGTACTTC
TRBJ2-1 | - | TRBV27 | TRBD2 | CASTGLEDNEQFF | TGTGCCAGTACGGGACTAGAAGACAATGAGCAGTTCTTC
TRBJ2-7 | - | TRBV6-5 | TRBD2 | CASRRLAPEQYF | TGTGCCAGCAGAAGACTAGCCCCTGAGCAGTACTTC
TRBJ2-7 | - | TRBV28 | TRBD2 | CASSLSGLAGVSGEQYF | TGTGCCAGCAGTTTATCCGGACTAGCGGGAGTGAGTGGCGAGCAGTACTTC
TRBJ1-1 | - | TRBV9 | - | CASSVSTDRNTEAFF | TGTGCCAGCAGCGTATCCACCGACAGGAACACTGAAGCTTTCTTT
TRBJ2-5 | - | TRBV6-2/TRBV6-3 | TRBD2 | CASSIRLAGGPGVETQYF | TGTGCCAGCAGTATCCGACTAGCGGGGGGGCCGGGAGTGGAGACCCAGTACTTC
TRBJ2-7 | - | TRBV10-3 | - | CAISETSSYEQYF | TGTGCCATCAGTGAGACTAGCTCCTACGAGCAGTACTTC
TRBJ1-2 | - | TRBV6-5 | - | CASSYGGRYGYTF | TGTGCCAGCAGTTACGGAGGGCGCTATGGCTACACCTTC
TRBJ2-7 | - | TRBV10-3 | - | CAISEEPPTYEQYF | TGTGCCATCAGTGAAGAGCCCCCAACCTACGAGCAGTACTTC
TRBJ1-5 | - | TRBV4-2 | - | CASSQDKAGRSGQPQHF | TGTGCCAGCAGCCAAGATAAGGCAGGCCGTTCAGGTCAGCCCCAGCATTTT
TRBJ1-2 | - | TRBV12-3/TRBV12-4 | - | CAISRGTIGYTF | TGTGCCATTTCCAGGGGTACAATTGGCTACACCTTC
TRBJ2-2 | - | TRBV7-2 | TRBD1 | CASSALDRGLGNTGELFF | TGTGCCAGCAGCGCCTTAGACAGGGGGCTTGGGAACACCGGGGAGCTGTTTTTT
TRBJ2-7 | - | TRBV4-1 | - | CASSQGQGWRYEQYF | TGCGCCAGCAGCCAAGGGCAGGGGTGGAGGTACGAGCAGTACTTC
TRBJ2-2 | - | TRBV4-3 | - | CASSQDLVLRGPMNTGELFF | TGCGCCAGCAGCCAAGATCTTGTTCTTAGGGGTCCCATGAACACCGGGGAGCTGTTTTTT
TRBJ2-1 | - | TRBV9 | TRBD2 | CASSLRGGLNEQFF | TGTGCCAGCAGCCTACGGGGGGGCCTGAATGAGCAGTTCTTC
TRBJ1-2 | - | TRBV9 | - | CASSPSGGLNHYGYTF | TGTGCCAGCAGCCCCAGTGGGGGGTTAAATCACTATGGCTACACCTTC
TRBJ2-1 | - | TRBV27 | - | CASLGPLEFF | TGTGCCTCCCTGGGGCCCCTGGAGTTCTTC
TRBJ1-2 | - | TRBV3-1/TRBV3-2 | TRBD1 | CASSGTGGGYTF | TGTGCCAGCAGCGGGACAGGGGGTGGCTACACCTTC
TRBJ1-5 | - | TRBV11-3 | - | CASSLEYRQRNQPQHF | TGTGCCAGCAGCTTAGAATACAGACAGAGAAATCAGCCCCAGCATTTT
TRBJ1-2 | few | TRBV5-1 | - | CASSPGGPGGYGYTF | TGCGCCAGCAGCCCGGGGGGCCCCGGGGGCTATGGCTACACCTTC
TRBJ2-1 | - | TRBV11-2 | TRBD2 | CASSLGLAEYNEQFF | TGTGCCAGCAGCTTAGGTCTAGCGGAGTACAATGAGCAGTTCTTC
TRBJ2-3 | - | TRBV27 | TRBD2 | CASNRLAASTDTQYF | TGTGCCAGCAACCGACTAGCGGCTTCCACAGATACGCAGTATTTT
TRBJ1-6 | - | TRBV5-1 | TRBD1 | CASSWDRINNSPLHF | TGCGCCAGCAGCTGGGACAGGATAAACAATTCACCCCTCCACTTT
TRBJ2-2 | - | TRBV28 | - | CASWAENTGELFF | TGTGCCAGCTGGGCAGAGAACACCGGGGAGCTGTTTTTT
TRBJ1-3 | - | TRBV9 | - | CASSPALSRPSTIYF | TGTGCCAGCAGCCCCGCTTTGAGCAGGCCAAGCACCATATATTTT
TRBJ2-5 | - | TRBV6-1 | TRBD2 | CASSEGLAGAQETQYF | TGTGCCAGCAGTGAAGGCCTAGCGGGGGCCCAAGAGACCCAGTACTTC
TRBJ1-1 | - | TRBV14 | - | CASSQDGRGGTEAFF | TGTGCCAGCAGCCAAGATGGGAGGGGAGGAACTGAAGCTTTCTTT
TRBJ2-7 | - | TRBV30 | TRBD1 | CAWSIGQGYYEQYF | TGTGCCTGGAGTATTGGACAGGGTTACTACGAGCAGTACTTC
TRBJ2-1 | - | TRBV5-6 | TRBD2 | CASSFVTSGYNEQFF | TGTGCCAGCAGTTTTGTCACTAGCGGATACAATGAGCAGTTCTTC
TRBJ1-2 | - | TRBV6-2/TRBV6-3 | - | CASSVPGFGYTF | TGTGCCAGCAGCGTTCCAGGGTTTGGCTACACCTTC
TRBJ1-1 | - | TRBV2 | TRBD1 | CASRKQGFEAFF | TGTGCCAGCAGAAAACAGGGGTTTGAAGCTTTCTTT
TRBJ2-7 | - | TRBV5-1 | - | CASSLEGAYEQYF | TGCGCCAGCAGCTTGGAGGGAGCCTACGAGCAGTACTTC
TRBJ1-1 | - | TRBV21-1 | - | CASSPGGRRTEAFF | TGTGCCAGCAGCCCAGGGGGCCGGAGGACTGAAGCTTTCTTT
TRBJ2-1 | - | TRBV5-1 | - | CASSLSGSSYNEQFF | TGCGCCAGCAGCTTGTCCGGGAGCTCCTACAATGAGCAGTTCTTC
TRBJ1-1 | once | TRBV6-1 | TRBD1 | CASNSGQGSISEAFF | TGTGCCAGCAACTCAGGACAGGGGAGTATAAGTGAAGCTTTCTTT
TRBJ2-3 | - | TRBV7-3 | TRBD2 | CASSSSGASTDTQYF | TGTGCCAGCAGCTCCAGCGGGGCTAGCACAGATACGCAGTATTTT
TRBJ2-3 | - | TRBV7-9 | - | CASAKLTSSFTDTQYF | TGTGCCAGCGCCAAATTAACTAGCTCCTTCACAGATACGCAGTATTTT
TRBJ2-3 | - | TRBV27 | - | CASSFGSQRAWADTQYF | TGTGCCAGCAGTTTTGGGTCACAGAGGGCTTGGGCAGATACGCAGTATTTT
TRBJ2-7 | once | TRBV6-6 | - | CASSYSGGARYEQYF | TGTGCCAGCAGTTACTCGGGCGGGGCCCGCTACGAGCAGTACTTC
TRBJ2-7 | - | TRBV10-3 | TRBD1 | CATETGAYEQYF | TGTGCCACTGAGACAGGGGCCTACGAGCAGTACTTC
TRBJ2-7 | - | TRBV5-1 | TRBD1 | CASSLAPLTGTTYEQYF | TGCGCCAGCAGCTTGGCCCCTTTGACAGGGACCACCTACGAGCAGTACTTC
TRBJ1-1 | few | TRBV5-1 | - | CASSSTANTEAFF | TGCGCCAGCAGCTCGACAGCGAACACTGAAGCTTTCTTT
TRBJ1-5 | - | TRBV7-2 | - | CASSLAGVGPQHF | TGTGCCAGCAGCTTAGCAGGGGTTGGACCCCAGCATTTT
TRBJ1-5 | few | TRBV10-2 | - | CASSDPGKQPQHF | TGCGCCAGCAGTGACCCGGGAAAGCAGCCCCAGCATTTT
TRBJ1-5 | - | TRBV19 | TRBD1 | CASSAVQGTQHF | TGTGCCAGTAGTGCAGTACAGGGGACCCAGCATTTT
TRBJ2-7 | few | TRBV6-5 | - | CASSSYRAETYEQYF | TGTGCCAGCAGTTCCTACAGGGCTGAGACCTACGAGCAGTACTTC
TRBJ2-1 | medium-sized | TRBV7-2 | TRBD2 | CASSFTSGASNEQFF | TGTGCCAGCAGCTTTACTAGCGGGGCTTCCAATGAGCAGTTCTTC
TRBJ2-7 | - | TRBV7-2 | - | CASSLLAMAYEQYF | TGTGCCAGCAGCCTACTAGCAATGGCCTACGAGCAGTACTTC
TRBJ1-5 | - | TRBV28 | TRBD1 | CASSSQTGAPVQPQHF | TGTGCCAGCAGTTCACAGACAGGGGCCCCGGTCCAGCCCCAGCATTTT
TRBJ1-6 | few | TRBV27 | TRBD1 | CASSWNRDRRRSYNSPLHF | TGTGCCAGCAGTTGGAACCGGGACAGGAGGAGGTCCTATAATTCACCCCTCCACTTT
TRBJ2-3 | - | TRBV28 | TRBD2 | CASSSPPTSGKDTQYF | TGTGCCAGCAGTTCCCCCCCGACTAGCGGGAAAGATACGCAGTATTTT
TRBJ2-7 | - | TRBV6-1 | - | CASSEAQAVYEQYF | TGTGCCAGCAGTGAAGCTCAGGCTGTCTACGAGCAGTACTTC
TRBJ1-4 | - | TRBV18 | - | CASSPQGDKLFF | TGTGCCAGCTCACCACAAGGGGATAAACTGTTTTTT